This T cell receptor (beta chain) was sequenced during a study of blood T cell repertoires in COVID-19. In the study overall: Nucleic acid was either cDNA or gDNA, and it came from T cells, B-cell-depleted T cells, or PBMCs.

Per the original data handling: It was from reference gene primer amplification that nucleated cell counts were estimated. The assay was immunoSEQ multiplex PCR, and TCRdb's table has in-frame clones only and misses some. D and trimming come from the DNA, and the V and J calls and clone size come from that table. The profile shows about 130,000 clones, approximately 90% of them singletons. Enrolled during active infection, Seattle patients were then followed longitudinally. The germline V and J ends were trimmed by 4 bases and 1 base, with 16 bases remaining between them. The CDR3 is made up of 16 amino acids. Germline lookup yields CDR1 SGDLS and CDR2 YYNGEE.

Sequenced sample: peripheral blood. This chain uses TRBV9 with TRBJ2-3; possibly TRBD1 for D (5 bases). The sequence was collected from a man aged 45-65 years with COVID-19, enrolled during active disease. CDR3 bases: TGTGCCAGCAGCCTGGGCTTGGGGCCCGGCACAGATACGCAGTATTTT. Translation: CASSLGLGPGTDTQYF. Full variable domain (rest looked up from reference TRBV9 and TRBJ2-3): DSGVTQTPKHLITATGQRVTLRCSPRSGDLSVYWYQQSLDQGLQFLIQYYNGEERAKGNILERFSAQQFPDLHSELNLSSLELGDSALYFCASSLGLGPGTDTQYFGPGTRLTVL.